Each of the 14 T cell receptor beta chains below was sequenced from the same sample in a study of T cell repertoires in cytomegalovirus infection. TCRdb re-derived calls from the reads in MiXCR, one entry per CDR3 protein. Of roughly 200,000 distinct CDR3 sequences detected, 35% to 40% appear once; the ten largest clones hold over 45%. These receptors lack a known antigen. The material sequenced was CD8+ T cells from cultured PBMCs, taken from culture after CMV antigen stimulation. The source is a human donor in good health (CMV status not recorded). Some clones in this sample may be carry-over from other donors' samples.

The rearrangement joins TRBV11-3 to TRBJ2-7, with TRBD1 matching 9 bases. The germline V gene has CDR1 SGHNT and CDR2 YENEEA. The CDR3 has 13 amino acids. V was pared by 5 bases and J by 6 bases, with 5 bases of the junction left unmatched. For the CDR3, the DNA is TGTGCCAGCAGCATTGGGACAGGGCGCGAGCAGTACTTC. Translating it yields CASSIGTGREQYF.

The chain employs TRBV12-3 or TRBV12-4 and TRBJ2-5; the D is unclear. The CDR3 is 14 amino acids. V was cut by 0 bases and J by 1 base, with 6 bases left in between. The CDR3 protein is CASSLAGIQETQYF. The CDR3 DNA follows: TGTGCCAGCAGTTTAGCAGGAATCCAAGAGACCCAGTACTTC.

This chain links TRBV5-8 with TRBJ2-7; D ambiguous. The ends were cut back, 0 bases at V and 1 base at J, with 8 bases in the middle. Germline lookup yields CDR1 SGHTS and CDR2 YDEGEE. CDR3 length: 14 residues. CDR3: CASSLVYQSYEQYF. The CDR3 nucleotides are TGTGCCAGCAGCTTGGTCTACCAGTCCTACGAGCAGTACTTC.

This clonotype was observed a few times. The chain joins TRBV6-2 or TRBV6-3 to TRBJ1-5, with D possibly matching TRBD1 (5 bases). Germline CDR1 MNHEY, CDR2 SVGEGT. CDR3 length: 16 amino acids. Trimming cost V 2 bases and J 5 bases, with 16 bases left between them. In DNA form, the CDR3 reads TGTGCCAGCAGTTACACGGGCAGGGAAGAGGATCAGCCCCAGCATTTT. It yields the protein CASSYTGREEDQPQHF.

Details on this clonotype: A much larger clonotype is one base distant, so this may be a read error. The CDR3 DNA is TGTGCCAGCAGCTTAGGGTACAGTTACAATGAGCAGTTCTTC. It specifies CASSLGYSYNEQFF. The chain is built from TRBV7-4 and TRBJ2-1; D is uncertain. Trimming left V 1 base short and J 4 bases short, with 8 bases between. Germline assignment: CDR1 SGHVT and CDR2 SQSDAQ. This CDR3 has 14 amino acids.

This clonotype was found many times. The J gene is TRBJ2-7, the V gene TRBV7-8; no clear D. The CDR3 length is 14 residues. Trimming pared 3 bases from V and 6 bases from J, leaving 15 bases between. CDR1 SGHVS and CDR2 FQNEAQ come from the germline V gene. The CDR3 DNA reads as TGTGCCAGCAGCTTCCGGCCGACGCGGCTCGAGCAGTACTTC. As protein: CASSFRPTRLEQYF.

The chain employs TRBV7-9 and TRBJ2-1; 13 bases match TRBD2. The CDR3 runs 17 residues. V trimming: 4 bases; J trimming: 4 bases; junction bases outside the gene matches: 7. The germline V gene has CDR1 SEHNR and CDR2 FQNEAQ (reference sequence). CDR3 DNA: TGTGCCAGCAGCTCCCGACTAGCGGGAGGCGTATACAATGAGCAGTTCTTC. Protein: CASSSRLAGGVYNEQFF.

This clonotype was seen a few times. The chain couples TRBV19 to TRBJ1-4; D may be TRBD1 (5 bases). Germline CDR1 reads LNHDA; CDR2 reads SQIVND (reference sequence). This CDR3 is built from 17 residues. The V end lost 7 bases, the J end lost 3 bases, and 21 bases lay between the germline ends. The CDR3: CASTHWTGTDANEKLFF. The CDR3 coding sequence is TGTGCCAGTACCCATTGGACCGGGACGGACGCTAATGAAAAACTGTTTTTT.

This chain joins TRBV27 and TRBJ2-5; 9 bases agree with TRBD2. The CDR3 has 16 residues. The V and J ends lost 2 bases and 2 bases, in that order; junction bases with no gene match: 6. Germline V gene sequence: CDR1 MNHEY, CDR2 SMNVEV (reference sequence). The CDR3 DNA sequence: TGTGCCAGCAGTTTACACCCTAGCGGGATACAAGAGACCCAGTACTTC. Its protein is CASSLHPSGIQETQYF.

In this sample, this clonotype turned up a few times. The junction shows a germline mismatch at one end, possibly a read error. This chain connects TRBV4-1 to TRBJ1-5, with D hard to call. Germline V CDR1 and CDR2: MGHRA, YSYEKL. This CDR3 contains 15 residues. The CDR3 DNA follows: TGTGCCAGCAGCCAAGATATCGGCGGGAATCAGCCCCAGCATTTT. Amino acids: CASSQDIGGNQPQHF.

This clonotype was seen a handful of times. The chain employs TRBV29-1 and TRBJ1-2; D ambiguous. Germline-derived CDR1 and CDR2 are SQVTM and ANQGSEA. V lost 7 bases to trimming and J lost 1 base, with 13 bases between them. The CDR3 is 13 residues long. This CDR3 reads CSGYAGVNYGYTF. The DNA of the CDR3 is TGCAGCGGATACGCCGGGGTTAACTATGGCTACACCTTC.

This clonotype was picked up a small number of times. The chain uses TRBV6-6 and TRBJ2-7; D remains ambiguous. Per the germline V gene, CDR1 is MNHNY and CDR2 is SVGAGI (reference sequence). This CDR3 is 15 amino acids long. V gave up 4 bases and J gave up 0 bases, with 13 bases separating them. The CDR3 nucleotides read TGTGCCAGCAGTTTGACCCCATGGGGCTCCTACGAGCAGTACTTC. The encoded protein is CASSLTPWGSYEQYF.

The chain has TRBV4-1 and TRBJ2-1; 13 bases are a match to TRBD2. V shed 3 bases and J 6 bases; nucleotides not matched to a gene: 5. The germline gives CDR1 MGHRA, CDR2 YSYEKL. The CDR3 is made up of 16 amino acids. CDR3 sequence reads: CASSHYGTSGVNEQFF. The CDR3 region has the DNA TGCGCCAGCAGCCACTACGGGACTAGCGGGGTCAATGAGCAGTTCTTC.

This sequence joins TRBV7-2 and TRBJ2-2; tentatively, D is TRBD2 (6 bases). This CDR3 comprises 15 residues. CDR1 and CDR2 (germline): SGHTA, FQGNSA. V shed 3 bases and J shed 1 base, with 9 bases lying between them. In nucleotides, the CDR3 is TGTGCCAGCAGCTTCGCGGGGAAGAACACCGGGGAGCTGTTTTTT. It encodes CASSFAGKNTGELFF.